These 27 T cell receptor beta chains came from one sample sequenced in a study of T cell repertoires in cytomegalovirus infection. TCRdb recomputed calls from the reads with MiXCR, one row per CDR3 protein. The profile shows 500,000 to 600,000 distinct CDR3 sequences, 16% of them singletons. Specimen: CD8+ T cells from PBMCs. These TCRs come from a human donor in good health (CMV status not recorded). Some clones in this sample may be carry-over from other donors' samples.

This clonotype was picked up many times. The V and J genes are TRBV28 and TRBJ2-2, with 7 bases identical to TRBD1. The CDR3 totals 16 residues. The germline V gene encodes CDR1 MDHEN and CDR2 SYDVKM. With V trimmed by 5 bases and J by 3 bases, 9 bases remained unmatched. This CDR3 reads CASSLGTESYTGELFF. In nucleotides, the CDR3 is TGTGCCAGCAGTCTCGGGACAGAAAGCTACACCGGGGAGCTGTTTTTT.

The CDR3 protein is CASSGSVKEQYF. The CDR3 bases are TGTGCCAGCAGCGGATCCGTGAAGGAGCAGTACTTC. The genes are TRBV7-9 and TRBJ2-7; D unclear. The CDR3 extends over 12 amino acids. V lost 5 bases to trimming and J lost 7 bases, with 12 bases between them. Germline assignment: CDR1 SEHNR and CDR2 FQNEAQ (reference sequence).

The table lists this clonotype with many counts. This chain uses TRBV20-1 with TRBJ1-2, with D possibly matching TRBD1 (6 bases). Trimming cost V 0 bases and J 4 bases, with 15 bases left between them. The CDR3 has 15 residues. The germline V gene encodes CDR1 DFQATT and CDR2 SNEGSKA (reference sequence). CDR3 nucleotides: TGCAGTGCTAGAGATTCCTTGCGACAGGTCTATGGCTACACCTTC. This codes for CSARDSLRQVYGYTF.

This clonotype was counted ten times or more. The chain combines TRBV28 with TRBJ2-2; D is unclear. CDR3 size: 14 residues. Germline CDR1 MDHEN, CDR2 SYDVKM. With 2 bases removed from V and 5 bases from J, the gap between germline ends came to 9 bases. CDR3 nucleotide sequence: TGTGCCAGCAGTTTACCCCTGGGGACCGGGGAGCTGTTTTTT. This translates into CASSLPLGTGELFF.

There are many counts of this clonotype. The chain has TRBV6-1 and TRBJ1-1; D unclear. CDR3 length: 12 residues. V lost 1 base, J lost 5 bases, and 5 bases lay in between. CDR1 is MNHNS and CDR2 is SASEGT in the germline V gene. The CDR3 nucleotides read TGTGCCAGCAGTGAAGGGTTGACTGAAGCTTTCTTT. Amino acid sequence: CASSEGLTEAFF.

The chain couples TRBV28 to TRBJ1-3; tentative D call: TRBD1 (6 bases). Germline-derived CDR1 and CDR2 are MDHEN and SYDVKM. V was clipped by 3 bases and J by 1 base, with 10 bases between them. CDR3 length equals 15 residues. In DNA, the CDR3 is TGTGCCAGCAGTTTCATGGGGGCGTCTGGAAACACCATATATTTT. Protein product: CASSFMGASGNTIYF.

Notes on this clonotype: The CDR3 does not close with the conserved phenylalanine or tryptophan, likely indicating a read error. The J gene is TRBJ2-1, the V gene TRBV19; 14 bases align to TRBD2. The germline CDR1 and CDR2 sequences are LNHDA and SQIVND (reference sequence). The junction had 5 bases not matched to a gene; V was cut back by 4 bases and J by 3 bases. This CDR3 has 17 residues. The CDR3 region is CASSNRLAGGRYNEQFL. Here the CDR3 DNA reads TGTGCCAGTAGTAACCGACTAGCGGGAGGGCGCTACAATGAGCAGTTCTTA.

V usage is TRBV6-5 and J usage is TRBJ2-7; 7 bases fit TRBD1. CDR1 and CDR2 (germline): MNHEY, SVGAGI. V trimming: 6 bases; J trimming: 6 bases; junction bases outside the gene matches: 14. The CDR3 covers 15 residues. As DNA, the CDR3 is TGTGCCAGCAGCCCCTTGACAGGGTATAGTGGCGAGCAGTACTTC. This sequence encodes CASSPLTGYSGEQYF.

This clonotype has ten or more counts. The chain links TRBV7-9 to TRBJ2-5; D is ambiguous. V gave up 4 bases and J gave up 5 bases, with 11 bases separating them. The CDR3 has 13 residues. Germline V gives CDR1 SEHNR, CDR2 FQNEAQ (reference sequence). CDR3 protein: CASSSRLLETQYF. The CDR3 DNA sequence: TGTGCCAGCAGCTCACGCCTCTTGGAGACCCAGTACTTC.

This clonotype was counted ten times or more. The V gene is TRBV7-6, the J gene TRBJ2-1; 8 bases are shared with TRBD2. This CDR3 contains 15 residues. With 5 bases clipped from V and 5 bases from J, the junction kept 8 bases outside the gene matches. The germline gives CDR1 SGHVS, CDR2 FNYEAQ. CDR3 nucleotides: TGTGCCAGCAGCCTCGACGGGGGGGCCCACAATGAGCAGTTCTTC. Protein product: CASSLDGGAHNEQFF.

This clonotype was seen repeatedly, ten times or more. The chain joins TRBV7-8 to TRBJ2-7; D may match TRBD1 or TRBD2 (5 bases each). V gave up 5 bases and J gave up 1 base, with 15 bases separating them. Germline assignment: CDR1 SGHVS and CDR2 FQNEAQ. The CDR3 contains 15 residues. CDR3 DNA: TGTGCCAGCAGCCCTAGGGGACCGCTTTCCTACGAGCAGTACTTC. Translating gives CASSPRGPLSYEQYF. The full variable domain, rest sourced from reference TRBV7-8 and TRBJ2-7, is GAGVSQSPRYKVAKRGQDVALRCDPISGHVSLFWYQQALGQGPEFLTYFQNEAQLDKSGLPSDRFFAERPEGSVSTLKIQRTQQEDSAVYLCASSPRGPLSYEQYFGPGTRLTVT.

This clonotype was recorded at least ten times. The chain's CDR3 is CASSPYTSGGGNEQFF. Written as DNA, the CDR3 is TGCGCCAGCAGCCCGTACACCAGCGGGGGGGGCAATGAGCAGTTCTTC. V gene TRBV4-1 combines with J gene TRBJ2-1; TRBD2 aligns across 10 bases. The CDR3 contains 16 residues. From germline, CDR1 is MGHRA and CDR2 YSYEKL. V lost 4 bases and J lost 6; bases outside the gene matches: 9.

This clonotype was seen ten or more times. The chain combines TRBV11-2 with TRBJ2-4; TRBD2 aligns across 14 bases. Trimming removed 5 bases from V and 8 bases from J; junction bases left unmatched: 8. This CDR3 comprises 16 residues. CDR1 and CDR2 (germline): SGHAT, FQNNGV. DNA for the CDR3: TGTGCCAGCAGCCTCAGGACTAGCGGGGGGAACGACATTCAGTACTTC. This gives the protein CASSLRTSGGNDIQYF.

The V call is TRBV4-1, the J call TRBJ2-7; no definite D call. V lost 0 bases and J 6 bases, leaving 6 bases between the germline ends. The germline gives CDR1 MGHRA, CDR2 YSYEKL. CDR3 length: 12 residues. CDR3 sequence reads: CASSQEGPEQYF. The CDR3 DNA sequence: TGCGCCAGCAGCCAAGAAGGGCCCGAGCAGTACTTC.

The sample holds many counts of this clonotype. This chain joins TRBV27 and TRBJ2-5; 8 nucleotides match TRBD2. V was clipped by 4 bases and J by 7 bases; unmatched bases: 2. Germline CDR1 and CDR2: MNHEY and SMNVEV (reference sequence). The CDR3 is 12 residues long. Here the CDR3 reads CASSSRGGTQYF. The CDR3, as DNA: TGTGCCAGCAGTTCCCGGGGGGGGACCCAGTACTTC.

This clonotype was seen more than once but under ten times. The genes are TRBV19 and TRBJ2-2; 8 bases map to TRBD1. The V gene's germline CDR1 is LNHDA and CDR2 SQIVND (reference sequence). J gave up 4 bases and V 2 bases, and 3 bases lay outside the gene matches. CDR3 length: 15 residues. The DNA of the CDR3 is TGTGCCAGTAGTATAAACAGGGGGAGCACCGGGGAGCTGTTTTTT. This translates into CASSINRGSTGELFF.

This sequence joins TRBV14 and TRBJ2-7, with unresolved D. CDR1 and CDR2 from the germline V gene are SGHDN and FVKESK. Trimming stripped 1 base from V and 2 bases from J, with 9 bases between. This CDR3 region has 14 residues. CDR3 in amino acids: CASSQGNSAYEQYF. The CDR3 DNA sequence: TGTGCCAGCAGCCAAGGTAACTCAGCCTACGAGCAGTACTTC.

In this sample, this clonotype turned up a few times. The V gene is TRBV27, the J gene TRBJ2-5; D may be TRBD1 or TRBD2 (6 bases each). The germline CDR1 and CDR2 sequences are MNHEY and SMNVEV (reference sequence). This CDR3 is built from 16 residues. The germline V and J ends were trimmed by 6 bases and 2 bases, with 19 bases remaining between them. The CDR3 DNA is TGTGCCAGCAGCTTCTATTCGGGGGCAAGTCAAGAGACCCAGTACTTC. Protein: CASSFYSGASQETQYF.

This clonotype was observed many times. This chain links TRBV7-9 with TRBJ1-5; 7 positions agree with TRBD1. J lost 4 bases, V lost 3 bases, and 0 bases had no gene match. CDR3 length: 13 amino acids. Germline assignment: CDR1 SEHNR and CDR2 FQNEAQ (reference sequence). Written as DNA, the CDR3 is TGTGCCAGCAGCTTGGACAGGAATCAGCCCCAGCATTTT. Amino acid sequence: CASSLDRNQPQHF.

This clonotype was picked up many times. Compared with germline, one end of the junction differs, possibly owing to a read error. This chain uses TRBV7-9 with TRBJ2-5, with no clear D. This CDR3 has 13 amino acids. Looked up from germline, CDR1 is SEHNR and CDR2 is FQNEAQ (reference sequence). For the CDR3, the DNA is TGTGCCAGCAGATTAGACTCAAAAGAGACCCAGTACTTC. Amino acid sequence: CASRLDSKETQYF.

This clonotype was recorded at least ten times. CDR3: CASSYRLTRTSGAQEEQFF. In DNA form, the CDR3 reads TGTGCCAGCAGTTATCGTTTGACTCGGACTAGCGGGGCCCAAGAAGAGCAGTTCTTC. The chain uses TRBV6-2 or TRBV6-3 and TRBJ2-1, with TRBD2 matching over 12 bases. The CDR3 covers 19 residues. The V segment lost 3 bases and the J segment 10 bases; nucleotides outside the gene matches: 19. Germline loops: CDR1 MNHEY, CDR2 SVGEGT.

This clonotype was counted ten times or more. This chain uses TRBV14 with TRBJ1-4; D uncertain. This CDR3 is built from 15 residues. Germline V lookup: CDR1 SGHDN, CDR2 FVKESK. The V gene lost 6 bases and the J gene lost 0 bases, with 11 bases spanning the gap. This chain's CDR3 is CASSEGYSTNEKLFF. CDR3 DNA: TGTGCCAGCAGTGAAGGATACTCAACTAATGAAAAACTGTTTTTT. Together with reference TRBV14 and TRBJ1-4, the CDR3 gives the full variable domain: EAGVTQFPSHSVIEKGQTVTLRCDPISGHDNLYWYRRVMGKEIKFLLHFVKESKQDESGMPNNRFLAERTGGTYSTLKVQPAELEDSGVYFCASSEGYSTNEKLFFGSGTQLSVL.

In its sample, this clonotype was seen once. The CDR3 region has the DNA TGTGCCACTAGCGGGAGTGGGACCGGGGAGCTGTTTTTT. The encoded protein is CATSGSGTGELFF. The chain uses TRBV9 and TRBJ2-2; 10 bases are a match to TRBD2. J gave up 5 bases and V 9 bases, and 4 bases lay outside the gene matches. CDR1 SGDLS and CDR2 YYNGEE come from the germline V gene. CDR3 length equals 13 residues.

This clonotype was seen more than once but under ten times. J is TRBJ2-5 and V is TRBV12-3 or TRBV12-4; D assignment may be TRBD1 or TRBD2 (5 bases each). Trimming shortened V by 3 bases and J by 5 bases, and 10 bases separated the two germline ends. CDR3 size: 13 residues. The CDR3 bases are TGTGCCAGCAGTTTGGGGGTTGCGGAGACCCAGTACTTC. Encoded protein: CASSLGVAETQYF.

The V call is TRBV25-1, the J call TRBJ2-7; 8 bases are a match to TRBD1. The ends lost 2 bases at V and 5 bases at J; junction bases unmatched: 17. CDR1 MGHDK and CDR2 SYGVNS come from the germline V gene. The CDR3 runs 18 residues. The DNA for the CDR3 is TGTGCCAGCAGTGAAGCGGCAGGGGGCGCGGGTTTTCTCCACGAGCAGTACTTC. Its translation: CASSEAAGGAGFLHEQYF.

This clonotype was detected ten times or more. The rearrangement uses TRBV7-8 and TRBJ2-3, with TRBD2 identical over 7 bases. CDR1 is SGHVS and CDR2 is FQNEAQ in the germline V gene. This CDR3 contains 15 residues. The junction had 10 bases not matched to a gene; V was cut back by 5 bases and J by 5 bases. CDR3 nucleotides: TGTGCCAGCAGCCCCTTGGGAGGGAGGGGAGATACGCAGTATTTT. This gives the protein CASSPLGGRGDTQYF.

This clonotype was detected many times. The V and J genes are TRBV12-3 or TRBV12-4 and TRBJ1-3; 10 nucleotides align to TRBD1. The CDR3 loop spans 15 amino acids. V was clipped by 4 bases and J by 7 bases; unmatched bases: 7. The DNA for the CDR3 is TGTGCCAGCAGTTCCCCCGGGACAGGGGCCAACACCATATATTTT. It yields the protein CASSSPGTGANTIYF.